This TCR beta chain was observed in a study of control samples from healthy donors and cancer patients (dated by TCRdb to about 2020). The library relied on the immunoSEQ multiplex PCR assay. Entries here come from immuneACCESS through TCRdb and include only in-frame sequences with V and J called. Some clones fail to appear in such tables; in the studies checked, an unresolved V gene covers under half of the shortfall, and the cause of the remainder is unknown. The sample contains fewer than 200,000 clones, approximately 95% of them found a single time. More than 1.1% of the sample comes from the top ten. CDR1 and CDR2 were assigned from the germline V gene as SGHTA and FQGNSA. V lost 3 bases and J lost 2 bases; the stretch between them is 7 bases long. The CDR3 goes from the cysteine to the phenylalanine over 13 residues. CDR3 DNA is the only sequence kept; it has 39 bases, read in frame from the first base.

As to this clone: The antigen it binds to is not known. No per-base quality is available; no much larger clone lies one base away.

The TCR was taken from a man between 18 and 35 years old in good health. Recombination connected TRBV7-2 to TRBJ1-2; the D segment cannot be called with confidence. The sequenced sample was blood. The bases read TGTGCCAGCAGCTTCAAGGAGAACTATGGCTACACCTTC. Its protein reads: CASSFKENYGYTF.